These T cell receptor beta chains were read from a single sample in a study of beta chain features in type 1 diabetes. Profiling relied on immunoSEQ multiplex PCR, and the TCRdb table lists in-frame clones only, not all of them. The sample holds 860,000 or so clones; roughly 15% are singletons and the top ten take around 0.02%. The sequenced sample consisted of naive CD4+ T cells from blood. These receptors all come from a woman aged 18-30 years in good health. Both conserved end residues are part of each CDR3. A D gene is named only where the DNA matches it firmly. Rows may omit the clone size; those that give it use once, few, many or a size class.

clone size	V gene	D gene	J gene	CDR3 protein	CDR3 DNA
NA	TRBV5-1	NA	TRBJ1-3	CASSPGIGNTIYF	TGCGCCAGCAGCCCGGGCATTGGAAACACCATATATTTT
NA	TRBV11-2	NA	TRBJ2-2	CASSLSPRGRGELFF	TGTGCCAGCAGCTTATCGCCCAGGGGGAGGGGGGAGCTGTTTTTT
few	TRBV11-2	NA	TRBJ1-1	CASSSRTGILSLAEAFF	TGTGCCAGCAGCTCCCGGACGGGTATCCTATCCCTTGCTGAAGCTTTCTTT
NA	TRBV19	TRBD2	TRBJ2-3	CASSIRGLAGGHSTDTQYF	TGTGCCAGTAGTATTCGAGGACTAGCGGGAGGACACAGCACAGATACGCAGTATTTT
once	TRBV9	NA	TRBJ2-5	CASSAGPKETQYF	TGTGCCAGCAGCGCGGGCCCGAAAGAGACCCAGTACTTC
few	TRBV7-2	NA	TRBJ2-3	CASSWGPALSRTDTQYF	TGTGCCAGCAGCTGGGGCCCCGCCTTGAGCCGCACAGATACGCAGTATTTT
NA	TRBV10-3	TRBD2	TRBJ2-1	CATIAGPYNEQFF	TGTGCCACTATAGCGGGACCATACAATGAGCAGTTCTTC
few	TRBV28	TRBD2	TRBJ2-7	CASSPTLAASYEQYF	TGTGCCAGCAGTCCAACACTAGCGGCGTCCTACGAGCAGTACTTC
NA	TRBV29-1	TRBD2	TRBJ2-1	CSVAGLALREKFF	TGCAGCGTGGCGGGACTAGCTCTCCGAGAGAAGTTCTTC
few	TRBV10-3	NA	TRBJ2-1	CAISERQYNEQFF	TGTGCCATCAGTGAGCGACAATACAATGAGCAGTTCTTC
few	TRBV7-2	NA	TRBJ2-5	CASSQQLETQYF	TGTGCCAGCAGCCAACAATTGGAGACCCAGTACTTC
few	TRBV28	NA	TRBJ2-7	CASSPGQRSYEQYF	TGTGCCAGCAGCCCCGGACAGCGCTCCTACGAGCAGTACTTC
NA	TRBV5-1	TRBD2	TRBJ2-3	CASSPGLAEMTDTQYF	TGCGCCAGCAGCCCGGGACTAGCGGAAATGACGGATACGCAGTATTTT
NA	TRBV18	TRBD2	TRBJ2-1	CASSPPVVAGIFEQFF	TGTGCCAGCTCACCACCGGTGGTAGCGGGAATTTTTGAGCAGTTCTTC
NA	TRBV4-1	NA	TRBJ2-1	CASSQEWQGYNEQFF	TGCGCCAGCAGCCAAGAGTGGCAGGGATACAATGAGCAGTTCTTC
NA	TRBV7-8	NA	TRBJ2-3	CASKTDTDTQYF	TGTGCCAGCAAAACGGACACAGATACGCAGTATTTT
once	TRBV5-4	NA	TRBJ2-6	CASSLEGFGANVLTF	TGTGCCAGCAGCTTGGAAGGGTTTGGGGCCAACGTCCTGACTTTC
few	TRBV29-1	NA	TRBJ1-1	CSVASRVANTEAFF	TGCAGCGTTGCGAGCAGGGTGGCGAACACTGAAGCTTTCTTT
few	TRBV19	NA	TRBJ2-7	CASSPSGGSTYEQYF	TGTGCCAGTAGTCCCTCGGGCGGATCCACCTACGAGCAGTACTTC
NA	TRBV6-6	NA	TRBJ1-1	CASSYGRDTEAFF	TGTGCCAGCAGTTACGGCAGGGACACTGAAGCTTTCTTT
few	TRBV18	TRBD1	TRBJ1-4	CASSPAPPGQGGGRSEKLFF	TGTGCCAGCTCACCCGCCCCGCCGGGACAGGGTGGGGGCCGTAGTGAAAAACTGTTTTTT
NA	TRBV10-3	NA	TRBJ2-1	CAISESPANEQFF	TGTGCCATCAGTGAGTCGCCGGCTAATGAGCAGTTCTTC
NA	TRBV21-1	NA	TRBJ1-5	CASSSRRNDYRKNRGSQPQHF	TGTGCCAGCAGCAGTAGAAGAAACGACTACAGAAAAAACAGGGGGTCTCAGCCCCAGCATTTT
few	TRBV5-1	NA	TRBJ1-1	CASSFKGSTEAFF	TGCGCCAGCAGCTTTAAGGGTAGCACTGAAGCTTTCTTT